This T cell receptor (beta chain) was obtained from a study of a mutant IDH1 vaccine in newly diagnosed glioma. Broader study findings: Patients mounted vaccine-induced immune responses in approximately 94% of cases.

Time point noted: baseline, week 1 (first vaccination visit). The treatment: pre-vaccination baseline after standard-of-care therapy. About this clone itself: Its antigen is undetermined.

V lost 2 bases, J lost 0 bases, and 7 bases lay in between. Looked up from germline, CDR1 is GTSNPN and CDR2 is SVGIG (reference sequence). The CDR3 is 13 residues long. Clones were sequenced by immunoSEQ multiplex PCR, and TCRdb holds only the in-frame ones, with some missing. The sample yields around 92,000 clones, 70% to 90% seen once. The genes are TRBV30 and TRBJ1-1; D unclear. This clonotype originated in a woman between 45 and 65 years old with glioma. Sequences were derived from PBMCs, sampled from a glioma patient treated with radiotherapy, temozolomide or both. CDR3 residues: CAWSIEVNTEAFF. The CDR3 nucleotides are TGTGCCTGGAGTATAGAGGTGAACACTGAAGCTTTCTTT.